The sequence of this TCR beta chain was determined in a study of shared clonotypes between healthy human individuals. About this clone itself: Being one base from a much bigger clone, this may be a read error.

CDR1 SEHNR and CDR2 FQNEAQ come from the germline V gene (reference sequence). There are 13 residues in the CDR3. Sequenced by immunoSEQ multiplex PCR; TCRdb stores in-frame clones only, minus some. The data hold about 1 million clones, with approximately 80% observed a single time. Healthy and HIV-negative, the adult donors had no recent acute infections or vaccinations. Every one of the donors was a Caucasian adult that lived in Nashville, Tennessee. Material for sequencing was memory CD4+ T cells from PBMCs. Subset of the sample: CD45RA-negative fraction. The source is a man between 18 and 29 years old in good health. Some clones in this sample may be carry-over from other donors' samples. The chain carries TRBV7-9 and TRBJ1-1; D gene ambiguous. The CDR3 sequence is CVSSLGQNTEAFF. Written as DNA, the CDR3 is TGTGTCAGCAGCTTAGGGCAGAACACTGAAGCTTTCTTT. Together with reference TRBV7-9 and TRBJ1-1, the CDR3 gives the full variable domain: DTGVSQNPRHKITKRGQNVTFRCDPISEHNRLYWYRQTLGQGPEFLTYFQNEAQLEKSRLLSDRFSAERPKGSFSTLEIQRTEQGDSAMYLCVSSLGQNTEAFFGQGTRLTVV.